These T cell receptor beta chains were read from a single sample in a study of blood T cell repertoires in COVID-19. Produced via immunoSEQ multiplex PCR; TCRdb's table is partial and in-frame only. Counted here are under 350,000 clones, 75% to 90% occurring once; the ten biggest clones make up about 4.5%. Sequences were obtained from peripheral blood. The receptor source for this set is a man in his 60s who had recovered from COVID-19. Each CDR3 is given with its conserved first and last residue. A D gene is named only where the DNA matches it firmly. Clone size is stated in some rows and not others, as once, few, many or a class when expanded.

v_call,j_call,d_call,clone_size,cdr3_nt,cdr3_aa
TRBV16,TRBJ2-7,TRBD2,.,TGTGCCAGCAGCCAAGCTAGCGGAAACTCCTACGAGCAGTACTTC,CASSQASGNSYEQYF
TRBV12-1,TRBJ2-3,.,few,TGTGCCAGCAGCCCCGAGACGGGAGATTACACAGATACGCAGTATTTT,CASSPETGDYTDTQYF
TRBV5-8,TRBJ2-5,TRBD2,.,TGTGCCAGCAGCTTGAGCGGGGGGGCCGGGGAGACCCAGTACTTC,CASSLSGGAGETQYF
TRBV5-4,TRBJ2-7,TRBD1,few,TGTGCCAGCAGCGCGGGACAGGGAAGGCTCTACGAGCAGTACTTC,CASSAGQGRLYEQYF
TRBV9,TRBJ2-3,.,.,TGTGCCAGCAGCACACGGGCAGGGGGGACAGATACGCAGTATTTT,CASSTRAGGTDTQYF
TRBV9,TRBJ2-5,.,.,TGTGCCAGCAGCGTTTCAGGGCGAAGCCAAGAGACCCAGTACTTC,CASSVSGRSQETQYF
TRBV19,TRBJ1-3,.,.,TGTGCCACTTCCCGACAGGTGTACGGAAACACCATATATTTT,CATSRQVYGNTIYF
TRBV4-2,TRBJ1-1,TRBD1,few,TGTGCCAGCAGCCAAGTTGGTACAGGGGGCTCGGCTGAAGCTTTCTTT,CASSQVGTGGSAEAFF
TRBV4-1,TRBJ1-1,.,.,TGCGCCAGCAGCCAAGATTTTGGAGGCATGAACACTGAAGCTTTCTTT,CASSQDFGGMNTEAFF
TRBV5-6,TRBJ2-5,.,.,TGTGCCAGCAGCCTCGGACAGAAAGAGACCCAGTACTTC,CASSLGQKETQYF